The T cell receptor beta chain described here comes from a study of CD8 T cells in ankylosing spondylitis listed by TCRdb under 2017. Concerning the study at large: T cell receptor beta repertoires were profiled in healthy donors and ankylosing spondylitis patients so that disease-linked TCR variants could be found. In total, the full study cohort was made up of 100 to 140 healthy donors and roughly 27 ankylosing spondylitis patients. Peripheral blood was sampled, and synovial fluid was additionally collected from ankylosing spondylitis patients.

The paper as a whole reports these results and caveats: The disease-linked clones showed a CD8+ phenotype and occurred at relatively low frequencies in peripheral blood. Significant enrichment of the disease-linked clones was reported in matched synovial fluid samples from ankylosing spondylitis patients. Some of the motif variants had been reported before in the synovial fluid and blood of reactive arthritis patients, a finding that suggests common disease-initiation mechanisms. Blood from ankylosing spondylitis patients appeared to be characterized by a TCR beta motif composed of several highly homologous amino acid variants.

Sequenced using an Illumina HiSeq 2500. Quantitative 5'-RACE with molecular barcodes was the method used to prepare the TCR beta libraries. The study's own analysis went as follows. A new computational method, built on a probabilistic model of VDJ rearrangement, was used to identify disease-linked TCR variants. TCRdb itself trimmed the public reads at Q25 with fastp, ran MiXCR and retained productive beta chains. Rows with one shared CDR3 protein collapse into an entry with the most common genes and DNA. The V and J calls were not made by the authors but by TCRdb's processing. This sample lists about 420,000 distinct CDR3 sequences; 20% to 25% were detected once. Of the sample, about a sixth falls within the top ten clones. A remark on this clonotype: Its target antigen remains unknown. Per-base qualities were not stored, and no clone one base away is much larger.

The germline V gene (reference sequence) sets CDR1 to SEHNR and CDR2 to FQNEAQ. The CDR3 contains 15 residues, cysteine and phenylalanine counted. Just the 45-base CDR3 DNA is kept, in frame starting at base 1. Relative to germline, V is 0 bases shorter and J is 5 bases shorter, with 11 bases between their ends. The TCR was taken from a male donor with ankylosing spondylitis. Source material: blood, either unsorted or a sorted T cell fraction (not recorded which). The rearrangement joined TRBV7-9 to TRBJ2-1, with TRBD2 perhaps the D gene, on 5 matching bases. CDR3 reads: CASSLARGRDNEQFF. The sequenced DNA is TGTGCCAGCAGCTTAGCTCGCGGGCGCGACAATGAGCAGTTCTTC.